A selection of T cell receptor beta chains follows, all from one sample in a study of T-cell memory formation after mild COVID-19. TCRdb re-derived calls from the 5' RACE reads in MiXCR, one entry per CDR3 protein. The repertoire holds 270,000 or so distinct CDR3 sequences, with 16% as singletons. The sequenced sample was PBMCs or a T cell subset sorted from them (not recorded which). Receptors originate from a young man who had mild COVID-19 (a few samples of this study predate the infection). Cell type and time point are not known. Each CDR3 is given with its conserved first and last residue.

TRBV7-6	TRBJ2-7	CASSWGTGYEQYF
TRBV20-1	TRBJ2-5	CSARDLRLAEETQYF
TRBV12-3/TRBV12-4	TRBJ1-4	CASSSVLLDRWTNEKLFF
TRBV4-2	TRBJ1-1	CASSQGVADTEAFF
TRBV27	TRBJ1-1	CASSVFQNTEAFF
TRBV2	TRBJ1-5	CASRDRANQPQHF
TRBV18	TRBJ1-6	CASSGQENSPLHF
TRBV27	TRBJ2-7	CATTAGGPSGYEEQYF
TRBV7-9	TRBJ1-1	CASSPVRDRATEAFF
TRBV27	TRBJ1-2	CASSSRGHYGYTF
TRBV15	TRBJ1-5	CATSRDNQPQHF
TRBV27	TRBJ2-7	CASSWGTGDEQYF